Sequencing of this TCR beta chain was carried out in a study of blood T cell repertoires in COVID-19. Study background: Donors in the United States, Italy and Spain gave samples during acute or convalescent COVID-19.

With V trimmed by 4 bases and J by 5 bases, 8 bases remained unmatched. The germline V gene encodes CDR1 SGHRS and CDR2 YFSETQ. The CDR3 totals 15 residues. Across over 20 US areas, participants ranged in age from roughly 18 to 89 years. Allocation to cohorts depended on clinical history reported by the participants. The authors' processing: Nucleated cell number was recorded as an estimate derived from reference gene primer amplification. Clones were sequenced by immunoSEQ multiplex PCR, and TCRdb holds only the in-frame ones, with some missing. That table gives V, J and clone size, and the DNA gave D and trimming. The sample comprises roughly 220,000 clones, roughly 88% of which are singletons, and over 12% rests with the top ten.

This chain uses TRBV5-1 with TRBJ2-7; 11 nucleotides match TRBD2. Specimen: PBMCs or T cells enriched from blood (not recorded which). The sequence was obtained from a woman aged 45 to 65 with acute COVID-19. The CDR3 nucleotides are TGCGCCAGCAGCCAGAGTAGCGGGAGGGCCCACGAGCAGTACTTC. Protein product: CASSQSSGRAHEQYF.